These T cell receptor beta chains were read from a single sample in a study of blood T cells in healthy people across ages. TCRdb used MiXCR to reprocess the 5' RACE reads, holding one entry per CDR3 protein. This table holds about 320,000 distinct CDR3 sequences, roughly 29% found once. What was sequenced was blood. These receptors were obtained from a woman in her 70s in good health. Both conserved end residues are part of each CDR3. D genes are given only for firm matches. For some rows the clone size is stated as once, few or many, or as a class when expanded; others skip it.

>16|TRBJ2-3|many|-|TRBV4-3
TGCGCCAGCAGCCAAGATCCCGTTAGTATGGCAGATACGCAGTATTTT
CASSQDPVSMADTQYF
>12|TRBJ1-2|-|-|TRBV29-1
TGCAGCGTTGACCTAGGGGCCTATGGCTACACCTTC
CSVDLGAYGYTF
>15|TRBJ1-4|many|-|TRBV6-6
TGTGCCAGCAGTCACCGATCGGGACCTAATGAAAAACTGTTTTTT
CASSHRSGPNEKLFF
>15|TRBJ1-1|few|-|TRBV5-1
TGCGCCAGCAGCTTGGTCGCCAGGGGGAACACTGAAGCTTTCTTT
CASSLVARGNTEAFF
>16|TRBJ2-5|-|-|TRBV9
TGTGCCAGCAGCGTAGGTCCCGCTTCCTTCAGCGAGACCCAGTACTTC
CASSVGPASFSETQYF
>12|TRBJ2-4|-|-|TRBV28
TGTGCCAGCAGTATCCAGGGCAACATTCAGTACTTC
CASSIQGNIQYF
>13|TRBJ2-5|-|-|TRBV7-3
TGTGCCAGCAGCTTAACGACAGAAGAGACCCAGTACTTC
CASSLTTEETQYF
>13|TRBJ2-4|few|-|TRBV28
TGTGCCAGCAGTTTCCCAGGGGAAAACATTCAGTACTTC
CASSFPGENIQYF
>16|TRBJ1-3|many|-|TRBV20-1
TGCAGTGCTAGAGTACTCTCCACCGGGGGCGGTTTCACCATATATTTT
CSARVLSTGGGFTIYF
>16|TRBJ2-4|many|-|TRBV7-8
TGTGCCAGCAGCTTAGAGGCAGGACTAGCCAAAAACATTCAGTACTTC
CASSLEAGLAKNIQYF
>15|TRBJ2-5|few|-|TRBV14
TGTGCCAGCAGCGATAACCGGGTAAAACAAGAGACCCAGTACTTC
CASSDNRVKQETQYF
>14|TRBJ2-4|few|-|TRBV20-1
TGCAGTGCTGAACCAGCAGTAGCCAAAAACATTCAGTACTTC
CSAEPAVAKNIQYF
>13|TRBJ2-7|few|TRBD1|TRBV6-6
TGTGCCAGCAGAGGTACAGGGGCTTACGAGCAGTACTTC
CASRGTGAYEQYF
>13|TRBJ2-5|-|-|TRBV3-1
TGTGCCAGCACCCCGGGCGTGGGAGAGACCCAGTACTTC
CASTPGVGETQYF
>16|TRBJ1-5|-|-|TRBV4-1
TGCGCCAGCAGCCAAGAATATCGGACTTCCCGTGGACCCCAGCATTTT
CASSQEYRTSRGPQHF
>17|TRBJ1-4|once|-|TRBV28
TGTGCCAGCAACTCCCGTAGCTGGGGCCTCAGTAATGAAAAACTGTTTTTT
CASNSRSWGLSNEKLFF
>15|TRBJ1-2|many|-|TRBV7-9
TGTGCCAGCACGGAGGACGCATTCTTAAACTATGGCTACACCTTC
CASTEDAFLNYGYTF
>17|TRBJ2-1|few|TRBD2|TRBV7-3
TGTGCCAGCAGCTTAACCCGGACTAGCGGGAGGGCCGATGAGCAGTTCTTC
CASSLTRTSGRADEQFF
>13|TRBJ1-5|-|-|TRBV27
TGTGCCAGCAGTTCCCGGGGGCATCAGCCCCAGCATTTT
CASSSRGHQPQHF
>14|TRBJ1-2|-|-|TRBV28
TGTGCCAGCAGCATCGGGACACCTGGGTATGGCTACACCTTC
CASSIGTPGYGYTF
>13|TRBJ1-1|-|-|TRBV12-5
TGTGCTAGTGGGGACGGGCCGAACACTGAAGCTTTCTTT
CASGDGPNTEAFF
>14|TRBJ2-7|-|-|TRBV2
TGTGCCAGCGAGGGTCCCAGACAGACGGGAGAGCAGTACTTC
CASEGPRQTGEQYF
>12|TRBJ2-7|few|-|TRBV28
TGTGCCAGCAGTTTACTACATGGGGGGCAGTACTTC
CASSLLHGGQYF
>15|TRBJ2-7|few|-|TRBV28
TGTGCCAGCAGTTTATCGGTGGGCAAAGGATACGAGCAGTACTTC
CASSLSVGKGYEQYF
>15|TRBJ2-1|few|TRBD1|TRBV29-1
TGCAGCGTTGAACCCGACAGGGAAACCTACAATGAGCAGTTCTTC
CSVEPDRETYNEQFF
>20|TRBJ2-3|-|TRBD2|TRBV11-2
TGTGCCAGCAGCCGCCGAGGACTAGCGGAAGGGCGGCTTGGCACAGATACGCAGTATTTT
CASSRRGLAEGRLGTDTQYF
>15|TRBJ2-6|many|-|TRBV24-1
TGTGCCACCAGTGATCGAGGTTCTGGGGCCAACGTCCTGACTTTC
CATSDRGSGANVLTF
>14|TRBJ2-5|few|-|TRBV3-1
TGTGCCAGCAGCCTCCTATCGCTAGAAGAGACCCAGTACTTC
CASSLLSLEETQYF
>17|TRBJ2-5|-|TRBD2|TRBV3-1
TGTGCCAGCAGCCAAGGAAGACTAGCGGGAGGGTCTGAGACCCAGTACTTC
CASSQGRLAGGSETQYF
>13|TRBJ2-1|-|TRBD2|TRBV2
TGTACCAGCAGACTAGCGCCCTACAATGAGCAGTTCTTC
CTSRLAPYNEQFF